Each of the 28 T cell receptor beta chains below was sequenced from the same sample in a study of metastatic and nonmetastatic thyroid tumors. TCRdb re-analyzed the PCR reads using MiXCR. The sample records some 45,000 clones, 16% being singletons. Patients had received no treatment of any kind before thyroid surgery. Input material: blood. These receptors were obtained from a female donor with papillary thyroid cancer or a benign thyroid nodule (not recorded which). Some clones in this sample may be carry-over from other donors' samples.

This chain links TRBV6-2 or TRBV6-3 with TRBJ2-1, with 7 bases that match TRBD2. The CDR3 length is 15 residues. The germline V gene has CDR1 MNHEY and CDR2 SVGEGT. The ends lost 2 bases at V and 4 bases at J; junction bases unmatched: 5. CDR3 in amino acids: CASSYGGRAYNEQFF. CDR3 in DNA: TGTGCCAGCAGTTACGGAGGGAGGGCTTACAATGAGCAGTTCTTC.

This clone was seen repeatedly, ten times or more. The genes are TRBV20-1 and TRBJ2-3, with 10 bases that match TRBD2. V lost 5 bases to trimming and J lost 4 bases; unmatched junction nucleotides: 12. The CDR3 spans 16 residues. Per germline, CDR1 DFQATT and CDR2 SNEGSKA (reference sequence). The CDR3 is CSAPPQREGRSDTQYF. The CDR3, as DNA: TGCAGTGCTCCGCCCCAGCGGGAGGGCCGCTCAGATACGCAGTATTTT.

This clone was seen at least ten times. The J gene is TRBJ2-1, the V gene TRBV7-2; 11 bases agree with TRBD2. The germline V gene has CDR1 SGHTA and CDR2 FQGNSA. This CDR3 is 16 amino acids long. After removal of 6 bases from V and 5 bases from J, the junction contained 9 bases not matched to a gene. In DNA, the CDR3 is TGTGCCAGCAGATTTCCGGGACTAGCGGCACACAATGAGCAGTTCTTC. Residues: CASRFPGLAAHNEQFF.

There are many counts of this clone. This chain connects TRBV30 to TRBJ2-7; TRBD2 matches 10 bases. Germline assignment: CDR1 GTSNPN and CDR2 SVGIG (reference sequence). The CDR3 is 13 residues long. The J segment lost 7 bases and the V segment lost 4 bases, leaving 7 bases of the junction unmatched. CDR3 bases: TGTGCCTGGAAAGTAGCGGGAGGAAATGAGCAGTACTTC. Its protein product is CAWKVAGGNEQYF.

This chain uses TRBV10-2 with TRBJ1-1, with 8 bases identical to TRBD1. The CDR3 has 15 amino acids. Germline V gives CDR1 WSHSY, CDR2 SAAADI. V lost 3 bases, J lost 5 bases, and 8 bases stayed unmatched. The CDR3 bases are TGCGCCAGCAGTGATGGGTACAGGGGGGCTACTGAAGCTTTCTTT. It is translated as CASSDGYRGATEAFF.

This chain joins TRBV12-3 or TRBV12-4 and TRBJ2-2; D remains ambiguous. The CDR3 runs to 13 residues. Trimming stripped 4 bases from V and 4 bases from J, with 7 bases between. This CDR3 reads CASSSPFTGELFF. In nucleotides, the CDR3 is TGTGCCAGCAGTTCCCCTTTCACCGGGGAGCTGTTTTTT.

This clone was counted many times. This CDR3 is also generated by other DNA sequences in the sample. The rearrangement links TRBV12-3 or TRBV12-4 to TRBJ2-7; D is ambiguous. The V and J ends lost 2 bases and 3 bases respectively, with 14 bases between them. This CDR3 is 15 amino acids long. CDR3 nucleotide sequence: TGTGCCAGCAGTTTAAGTCTTGCTCCCCTCTACGAGCAGTACTTC. It yields the protein CASSLSLAPLYEQYF.

The gene calls are TRBV20-1 and TRBJ2-5; tentatively, D is TRBD1 (6 bases). The germline CDR1 and CDR2 sequences are DFQATT and SNEGSKA (reference sequence). Trimming pared 1 base from V and 3 bases from J, leaving 15 bases between. This CDR3 region has 15 residues. The CDR3: CSARGQDLRKETQYF. Here the CDR3 DNA reads TGCAGTGCTAGAGGACAGGACTTAAGAAAAGAGACCCAGTACTTC.

Concerning this clone: Sequence at one end of the junction differs from germline and may be a read error. Other nucleotide sequences in the sample specify the same CDR3. V is TRBV3-1 and J is TRBJ2-3; the D gene is possibly TRBD1 (5 bases). Germline CDR1 LGHDT, CDR2 YNNKEL (reference sequence). This CDR3 has 15 residues. This CDR3 reads CASSPTGQGTDTQYF. CDR3 DNA: TGTGCCAGCAGCCCGACTGGGCAGGGCACGGATACGCAGTATTTT.

The V call is TRBV9, the J call TRBJ1-3, with D unclear. CDR3 length: 13 amino acids. The germline V and J ends were trimmed by 0 bases and 7 bases, with 8 bases remaining between them. CDR1 is SGDLS and CDR2 is YYNGEE in the germline V gene. Here the CDR3 reads CASSVEGGNTIYF. For the CDR3, the DNA is TGTGCCAGCAGCGTAGAGGGAGGGAACACCATATATTTT.

This clone has ten or more counts. This chain joins TRBV4-1 and TRBJ2-3; 9 nucleotides agree with TRBD2. Germline CDR1 and CDR2: MGHRA and YSYEKL. The CDR3 totals 18 residues. The trim removed 0 bases at V and 2 bases at J, leaving 9 bases unmatched. CDR3 DNA sequence: TGCGCCAGCAGCCAAGATGAGGTAGCGGGAGCGAACACAGATACGCAGTATTTT. Encoded protein: CASSQDEVAGANTDTQYF.

Ten or more counts support this clone. In nucleotides, the CDR3 is TGTGCCATCACAGGTCGGACAGGAACGGGCGAGCAGTACTTC. Encoded protein: CAITGRTGTGEQYF. This rearrangement joins TRBV10-3 to TRBJ2-7; 7 bases map to TRBD1. Per the germline V gene, CDR1 is ENHRY and CDR2 is SYGVKD. The V segment lost 7 bases and the J segment 6 bases; nucleotides outside the gene matches: 12. The CDR3 contains 14 residues.

This clone appeared many times. A much larger clone differs from this one at a single base, so this may be a read error. This is likely a read error, given that the CDR3 carries no conserved phenylalanine or tryptophan at its end. The chain uses TRBV19 and TRBJ2-1; D is unclear. The germline V gene encodes CDR1 LNHDA and CDR2 SQIVND (reference sequence). V lost 2 bases to trimming and J lost 8 bases, with 10 bases between them. This CDR3 region has 13 residues. DNA for the CDR3: TGTGCCAGTAGTATAAAGTCTGTGGATGAGCAGTTCCTC. This sequence encodes CASSIKSVDEQFL.

Turning to this clone: This may be a read error: a much more frequent sequence differs by one nucleotide. Other DNA sequences of this sample code for an identical CDR3. This chain uses TRBV18 with TRBJ2-3; TRBD2 aligns across 8 bases. Germline V gene data show CDR1 as KGHSH and CDR2 as LQKENI. V was clipped by 2 bases and J by 0 bases; unmatched bases: 4. CDR3 length equals 16 residues. The CDR3 region has the DNA TGTGCCAGCTCACCAACTACTAGCGGCAGCACAGATACGCAGTATTTT. The encoded protein is CASSPTTSGSTDTQYF.

There are a few counts of this clone. The gene calls are TRBV18 and TRBJ2-1; D is unclear. Germline loops: CDR1 KGHSH, CDR2 LQKENI. This CDR3 has 13 amino acids. Trimming left V 6 bases short and J 9 bases short, with 15 bases between. CDR3 in amino acids: CASSLREWSEQFF. In nucleotides, the CDR3 is TGTGCCAGCTCCCTAAGGGAATGGAGTGAGCAGTTCTTC.

This clone was seen many times. CDR3 coding DNA: TGTGCCAGCAGCAAACTAGCGGGAGTAGGACAGTTCTTC. This encodes CASSKLAGVGQFF. The rearrangement uses TRBV27 and TRBJ2-1, with 11 bases lining up with TRBD2. Germline CDR1 is MNHEY and CDR2 is SMNVEV (reference sequence). V shed 6 bases, J shed 13 bases, and the junction held 8 bases outside the gene matches. The CDR3 consists of 13 residues.

Many counts were recorded for this clone. This chain uses TRBV7-9 with TRBJ1-2; D is ambiguous. Trimming took off 1 base at V and 0 bases at J, with 9 bases between the two ends. The CDR3 sequence is 15 residues long. From germline, CDR1 is SEHNR and CDR2 FQNEAQ (reference sequence). The CDR3, as DNA: TGTGCCAGCAGCTTAGGATCAAATCCTAACTATGGCTACACCTTC. Translating gives CASSLGSNPNYGYTF.

This clone showed up just a few times. The chain employs TRBV6-1 and TRBJ2-1; a weak D match, TRBD2 (6 bases). Germline CDR1 reads MNHNS; CDR2 reads SASEGT. Trimming stripped 6 bases from V and 6 bases from J, with 12 bases between. The CDR3 is made up of 13 amino acids. CDR3 sequence: CASSRDSINEQFF. The CDR3 DNA reads as TGTGCCAGCAGCCGGGACTCCATCAATGAGCAGTTCTTC.

This clone was seen only a few times. The V call is TRBV6-1, the J call TRBJ2-3, with 9 bases aligning to TRBD2. After removal of 1 base from V and 7 bases from J, the junction contained 6 bases not matched to a gene. The CDR3 covers 15 residues. Germline V gene lookup returns CDR1 MNHNS and CDR2 SASEGT. The DNA of the CDR3 is TGTGCCAGCAGTGAAGTAGCGGGAGTGATGTATACGCAGTATTTT. Its protein is CASSEVAGVMYTQYF.

This chain connects TRBV2 to TRBJ2-2; D may match TRBD1 or TRBD2 (6 bases each). The CDR3 length is 15 residues. V was pared by 6 bases and J by 3 bases, with 14 bases between. Per germline, CDR1 SNHLY and CDR2 FYNNEI. CDR3 bases: TGTGCCAGCAGGGACCGGGGGCCCTACACCGGGGAGCTGTTTTTT. It yields the protein CASRDRGPYTGELFF.

The chain links TRBV6-5 to TRBJ2-7, with no clear D. CDR3 length: 11 amino acids. Germline CDR1 MNHEY, CDR2 SVGAGI. CDR3 DNA: TGTTTCAGCAGTTACTCTGGCGAGCAGTACTTC. This sequence encodes CFSSYSGEQYF.

Details on this clone: A read error may produce the germline difference seen at one junction end. The chain uses TRBV28 and TRBJ2-6; D tentatively fits TRBD1 or TRBD2 (5 bases each). The germline gives CDR1 MDHEN, CDR2 SYDVKM. The CDR3 spans 16 residues. The CDR3 DNA follows: TGTGCCAGCACCATCGTAGGGGACCCTGGGGCCAACGTCCTTACTTTC. Translation gives CASTIVGDPGANVLTF.

This clone has just a few counts. This specimen includes other DNA sequences encoding the same CDR3. This chain links TRBV28 with TRBJ2-1, with 7 positions matching TRBD1. The V segment lost 5 bases and the J segment 7 bases; nucleotides outside the gene matches: 14. Germline V gives CDR1 MDHEN, CDR2 SYDVKM. The CDR3 has 16 amino acids. The CDR3, as DNA: TGTGCCAGCAGTCAACCAGGAACAGGGGATCGAAATGAGCAGTTCTTC. Translating it yields CASSQPGTGDRNEQFF.

Note on this clone: A much larger clone sits a single nucleotide away, making a read error possible. Likely a read error: the CDR3 ends without its conserved phenylalanine or tryptophan. It is unclear where the CDR3 begins or ends on the DNA, so no DNA is shown, and the CDR3 is as TCRdb lists it. V and J are TRBV20-1 and TRBJ2-2. Termini included, the CDR3 measures 9 amino acids. Per the germline V gene, CDR1 is DFQATT and CDR2 is SNEGSKA (reference sequence). CDR3 protein: CSATCRSAG.

This clone came up many times. The chain recombines TRBV13 with TRBJ2-7, with 9 bases fitting TRBD2. The V segment lost 5 bases and the J segment 4 bases; nucleotides outside the gene matches: 9. Per germline, CDR1 PRHDT and CDR2 FYEKMQ (reference sequence). This CDR3 comprises 15 residues. The CDR3 nucleotides are TGTGCCAGCAGCCCGCGAGGTAGCGGGAGTTACGAGCAGTACTTC. Its translation: CASSPRGSGSYEQYF.

This clone was detected ten times or more. CDR3 loop: CASSLIGGIQYF. The CDR3 nucleotides are TGTGCCAGCAGCTTAATTGGGGGCATTCAGTACTTC. The chain combines TRBV7-3 with TRBJ2-4; D may correspond to TRBD1 or TRBD2 (5 bases each). The V gene's germline CDR1 is SGHTA and CDR2 FQGTGA. The germline V and J ends were trimmed by 1 base and 9 bases, with 7 bases remaining between them. This CDR3 contains 12 residues.

This clone was detected ten times or more. This chain connects TRBV10-1 to TRBJ2-1; a possible D gene is TRBD2 (5 bases). CDR3 length: 15 amino acids. The V end was cut by 0 bases, the J end by 6 bases, with 12 bases between. The V gene's germline CDR1 is WNHNN and CDR2 SYGVQD (reference sequence). This CDR3 is CASSESRGFRNEQFF. CDR3 in DNA: TGCGCCAGCAGTGAGTCGCGCGGGTTCCGCAATGAGCAGTTCTTC.

At least ten counts were recorded for this clone. This rearrangement joins TRBV18 to TRBJ2-1; no reliable D call. CDR1 and CDR2 from the germline V gene are KGHSH and LQKENI. Trimming took 2 bases from V and 5 from J, leaving 4 bases between them. This CDR3 has 12 residues. CDR3 protein: CASSPMDNEQFF. In DNA form, the CDR3 reads TGTGCCAGCTCACCAATGGACAATGAGCAGTTCTTC.